What follows is one T cell receptor (beta chain) and its context. Authors' data handling: Estimated nucleated cell counts came from reference gene primer amplification. Produced via immunoSEQ multiplex PCR; TCRdb's table is partial and in-frame only. From that table come the V and J calls and clone size; the DNA was used to work out D and trimming. This table holds 400,000 or so clones, around 90% found once. The record originates from a study of blood T cell repertoires in COVID-19. V was shortened by 4 bases and J by 0 bases, with 7 bases between the two germline ends. Per the germline V gene, CDR1 is SGHAT and CDR2 is FQNNGV. The CDR3 runs to 13 residues. Categorization into cohorts depended on clinical history that participants reported.

The sequence derives from a woman between 40 and 55 years old with acute COVID-19. This chain uses TRBV11-2 with TRBJ2-7; D call uncertain. Specimen: PBMCs or T cells enriched from blood (not recorded which). In DNA form, the CDR3 reads TGTGCCAGCAGCTCTATAACCTCCTACGAGCAGTACTTC. This encodes CASSSITSYEQYF.